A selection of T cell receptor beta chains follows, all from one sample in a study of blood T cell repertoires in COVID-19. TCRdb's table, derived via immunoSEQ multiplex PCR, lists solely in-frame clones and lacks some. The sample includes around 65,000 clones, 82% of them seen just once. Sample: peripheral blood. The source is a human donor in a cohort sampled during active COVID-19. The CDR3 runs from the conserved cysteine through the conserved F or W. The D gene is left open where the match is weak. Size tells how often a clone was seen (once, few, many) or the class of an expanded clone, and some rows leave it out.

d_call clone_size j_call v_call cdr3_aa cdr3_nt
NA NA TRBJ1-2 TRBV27 CASSLSGPSSFYDGYTF TGTGCCAGCAGTTTATCGGGCCCCTCCTCCTTTTACGATGGCTACACCTTC
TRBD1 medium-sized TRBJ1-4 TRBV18 CASSLLGQTHEKLFF TGTGCCAGCTCACTGTTGGGACAGACCCATGAAAAACTGTTTTTT
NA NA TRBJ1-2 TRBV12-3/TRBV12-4 CASRLGGARGYTF TGTGCCAGCCGATTGGGGGGGGCGCGTGGCTACACCTTC
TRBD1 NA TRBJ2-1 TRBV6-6 CASSYQDRAAFNEQFF TGTGCCAGCAGTTACCAGGACAGGGCCGCATTCAATGAGCAGTTCTTC
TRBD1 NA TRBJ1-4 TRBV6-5 CASTLWTGGNEKLFF TGTGCCAGCACTCTTTGGACAGGGGGAAATGAAAAACTGTTTTTT
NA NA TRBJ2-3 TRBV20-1 CSASLEDTQYF TGCAGTGCTAGCCTGGAGGATACGCAGTATTTT
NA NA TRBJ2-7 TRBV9 CASSSLGTLPNEQYF TGTGCCAGCAGCTCTCTCGGGACACTCCCTAATGAGCAGTACTTC
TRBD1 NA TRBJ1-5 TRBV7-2 CASSPPGGSNQPQHF TGTGCCAGCAGTCCACCAGGGGGTAGCAATCAGCCCCAGCATTTT
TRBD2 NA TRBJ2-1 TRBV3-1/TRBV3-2 CASSQLSGLAFNEQFF TGTGCCAGCAGCCAACTCTCGGGACTAGCCTTCAATGAGCAGTTCTTC
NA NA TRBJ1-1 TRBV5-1 CASSSREGNEAFF TGCGCCAGCAGCTCCAGGGAGGGGAATGAAGCTTTCTTT
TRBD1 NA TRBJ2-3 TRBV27 CASSPGRTGLNTDTQYF TGTGCCAGCAGTCCAGGGCGGACAGGCCTGAACACAGATACGCAGTATTTT
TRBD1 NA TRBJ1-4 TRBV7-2 CASSSRGTGMATSELFF TGTGCCAGCAGCTCTAGAGGGACAGGGATGGCGACGTCCGAACTGTTTTTT
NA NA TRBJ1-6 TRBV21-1 CASRLDLATLHHNSPLHF TGTGCCAGCAGGTTGGACTTAGCTACACTACATCATAATTCACCCCTCCACTTT
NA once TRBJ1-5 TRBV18 CASSTAGGEGNQPQHF TGTGCCAGCTCAACGGCGGGCGGGGAGGGCAATCAGCCCCAGCATTTT
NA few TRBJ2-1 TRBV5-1 CASSLMLTSALGEQFF TGCGCCAGCAGCCTTATGCTGACTAGTGCCCTGGGTGAGCAGTTCTTC
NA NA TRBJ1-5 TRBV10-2 CASKLDSNQPQHF TGCGCCAGCAAGCTTGATAGCAATCAGCCCCAGCATTTT
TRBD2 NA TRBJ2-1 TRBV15 CATSRVAGGPNNEQFF TGTGCCACCAGCAGAGTAGCGGGGGGGCCGAATAATGAGCAGTTCTTC
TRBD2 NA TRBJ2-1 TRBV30 CAWSVTSGSGGPIVYNEQFF TGTGCCTGGAGTGTAACATCGGGTAGCGGGGGGCCAATTGTCTACAATGAGCAGTTCTTC
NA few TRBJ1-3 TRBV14 CASSPRGPTIYF TGTGCCAGCAGCCCCAGGGGCCCCACCATATATTTT
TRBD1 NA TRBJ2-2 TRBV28 CASSGTVPGELFF TGTGCCAGCAGCGGGACAGTCCCCGGGGAGCTGTTTTTT
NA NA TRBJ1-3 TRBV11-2 CASTAGRSGNTIYF TGTGCCAGCACCGCGGGCCGCTCTGGAAACACCATATATTTT
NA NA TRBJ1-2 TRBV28 CASSAKFFSPGVLGQVYGYTF TGTGCCAGCAGTGCTAAGTTTTTCTCGCCAGGGGTGTTGGGGCAGGTCTATGGCTACACCTTC
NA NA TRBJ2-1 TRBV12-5 CASGFPRGKQFF TGTGCTAGTGGTTTTCCCCGGGGTAAGCAGTTCTTC
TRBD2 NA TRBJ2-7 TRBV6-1 CASSELVAGLAGSTYEQYF TGTGCCAGCAGTGAGCTTGTCGCGGGACTAGCGGGCTCAACCTACGAGCAGTACTTC
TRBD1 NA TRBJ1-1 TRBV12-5 CASGAGTGRTEAFF TGTGCTAGTGGCGCCGGGACAGGGCGCACTGAAGCTTTCTTT
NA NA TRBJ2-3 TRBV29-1 CSGATGFGTDTQYF TGCAGCGGGGCCACAGGGTTTGGCACAGATACGCAGTATTTT
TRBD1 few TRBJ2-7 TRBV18 CASSLGKQGEQYF TGTGCCAGCTCACTAGGCAAACAGGGGGAGCAGTACTTC
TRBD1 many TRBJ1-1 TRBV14 CASSLQGVYTEAFF TGTGCCAGCAGCTTGCAGGGGGTTTACACTGAAGCTTTCTTT
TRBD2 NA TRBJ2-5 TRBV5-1 CASSSTLMRGQETQYF TGCGCCAGCAGCTCCACCCTGATGCGGGGGCAAGAGACCCAGTACTTC
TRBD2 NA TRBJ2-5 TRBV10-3 CAISEQRTSGGARSRETQYF TGTGCCATCAGTGAGCAGAGGACTAGCGGGGGGGCTAGGTCGCGAGAGACCCAGTACTTC
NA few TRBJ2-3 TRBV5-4 CASSLDGGQDTQYF TGTGCCAGCAGCTTGGATGGCGGGCAAGATACGCAGTATTTT
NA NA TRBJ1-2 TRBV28 CASSSPPGLGNGYTF TGTGCCAGCAGTTCCCCCCCAGGACTTGGGAATGGCTACACCTTC
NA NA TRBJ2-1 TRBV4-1 CASSYPRHAGINEQFF TGCGCCAGCAGCTACCCCAGGCACGCAGGGATCAATGAGCAGTTCTTC
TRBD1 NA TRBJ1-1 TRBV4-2 CASSQGDRGTEAFF TGTGCCAGCAGCCAAGGGGACAGGGGTACTGAAGCTTTCTTT
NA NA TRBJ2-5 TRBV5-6 CASSSYQGGGETQYF TGTGCCAGCAGCTCCTACCAGGGAGGAGGAGAGACCCAGTACTTC
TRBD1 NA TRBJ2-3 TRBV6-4 CASADRDPPDTQYF TGTGCCAGCGCGGACAGGGACCCGCCAGATACGCAGTATTTT
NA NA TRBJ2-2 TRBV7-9 CASSYFVGELFF TGTGCCAGCAGCTATTTCGTCGGGGAGCTGTTTTTT
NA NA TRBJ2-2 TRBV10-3 CAISVGADVGELFF TGTGCCATCAGTGTGGGGGCGGACGTCGGGGAGCTGTTTTTT
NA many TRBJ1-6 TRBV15 CATSRSSNSPLHF TGTGCCACCAGCAGGTCATCTAATTCACCCCTCCACTTT
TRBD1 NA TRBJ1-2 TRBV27 CASSFSGQGYGYTF TGTGCCAGCAGTTTTTCCGGACAGGGGTATGGCTACACCTTC
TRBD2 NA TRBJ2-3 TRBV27 CASSLGAGGRYF TGTGCCAGCAGTTTAGGGGCGGGGGGGAGGTATTTT
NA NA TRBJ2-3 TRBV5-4 CASSVTSTDTQYF TGTGCCAGCAGCGTCACTAGCACAGATACGCAGTATTTT
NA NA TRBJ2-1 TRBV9 CASSVAGYEQFF TGTGCCAGCAGCGTCGCCGGGTATGAGCAGTTCTTC
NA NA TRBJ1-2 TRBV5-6 CASSTTGGYGYTF TGTGCCAGCAGCACGACAGGCGGCTATGGCTACACCTTC
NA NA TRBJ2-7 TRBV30 CASTGKSGEQYF TGTGCCAGTACAGGGAAGTCGGGCGAGCAGTACTTC
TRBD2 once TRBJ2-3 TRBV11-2 CASSLDPPERGSADTQYF TGTGCCAGCAGCTTAGACCCCCCAGAGCGGGGGAGTGCAGATACGCAGTATTTT
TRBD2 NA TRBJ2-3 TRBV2 CASSVERGGYTSTDTQYF TGTGCCAGCAGTGTTGAGCGGGGGGGATACACTAGCACAGATACGCAGTATTTT
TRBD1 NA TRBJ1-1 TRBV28 CASRGQGRGEAFF TGTGCCAGCAGAGGACAGGGTCGCGGTGAAGCTTTCTTT
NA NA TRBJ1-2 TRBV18 CASSSGTLIGYTF TGTGCCAGCTCATCCGGGACACTAATTGGCTACACCTTC
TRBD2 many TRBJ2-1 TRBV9 CASSARRGGYNEQFF TGTGCCAGCAGCGCTCGGCGGGGGGGATACAATGAGCAGTTCTTC
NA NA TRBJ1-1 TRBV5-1 CASSLTVNTEAFF TGCGCCAGCAGTTTGACAGTAAACACTGAAGCTTTCTTT
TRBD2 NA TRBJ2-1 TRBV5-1 CASSLAGGHGSEQFF TGCGCCAGCAGCTTAGCGGGGGGGCATGGGAGTGAGCAGTTCTTC
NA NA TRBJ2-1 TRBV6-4 CASSGSRESSYNEQFF TGTGCCAGCAGTGGATCAAGGGAGAGCTCCTACAATGAGCAGTTCTTC